This passage covers 2 T cell receptor beta chains from one sample sequenced in a study of CD8+CD57+ T cells in acquired aplastic anemia. Investigators profiled TCR beta VDJ and CDR3 from genomic DNA template. TCRdb re-called the reads with MiXCR, one entry per CDR3 protein. The profile covers about 140,000 distinct CDR3 sequences, with around two fifths appearing a single time and 8.4% taken by the ten largest. Sequenced material: sorted CD4+, CD8+, or CD8+CD57+ T cells (not recorded which) from PBMCs. The receptors derive from a human donor in good health, serving as a control.

The chain employs TRBV10-3 and TRBJ2-7; D gene ambiguous. Deletions cut 4 bases from V and 3 bases from J, with 7 bases between. CDR1 is ENHRY, CDR2 SYGVKD, per germline. CDR3 size: 12 residues. CDR3 nucleotides: TGTGCCATCAGTGCAGGAAACTACGAGCAGTACTTC. It encodes CAISAGNYEQYF.

J is TRBJ2-5 and V is TRBV7-3; 9 nucleotides agree with TRBD1. V was pared by 5 bases and J by 4 bases, with 11 bases of the junction left unmatched. Germline values: CDR1 SGHTA, CDR2 FQGTGA. This CDR3 spans 16 amino acids. CDR3 sequence reads: CASSARGGGQGETQYF. The DNA for the CDR3 is TGTGCCAGCAGCGCAAGGGGTGGGGGACAGGGAGAGACCCAGTACTTC.